This T cell receptor (beta chain) appears in the sequencing data of a study of T cell responses to AZD1222 COVID-19 vaccine. Regarding the study as a whole: Recipients of two AZD1222 doses showed rising Spike-specific TCR breadth and depth. Just six AZD1222 recipients were seropositive at baseline. Spike was spanned by vaccine-associated CD4 TCRs, with dominance at 160-218 and 743-854. Among the donors, most were white British and more were female, and clonal diversity was possibly underestimated.

CDR1 is MDHEN and CDR2 is SYDVKM in the germline V gene. This CDR3 has 15 amino acids. V lost 7 bases to trimming and J lost 9 bases, with 22 bases between them. TCRdb's copy holds only in-frame clones and misses some; the assay was immunoSEQ multiplex PCR. The table has more than 80,000 clones, roughly 87% seen once. Details on this clone: Its antigen is unidentified.

This TCR was recovered from an adult who received the AZD1222 COVID-19 vaccine. The sample consisted of peripheral blood, taken 28 days after the second AZD1222 dose. The chain has TRBV28 and TRBJ2-1; D might be TRBD1 (6 bases). The CDR3 nucleotides read TGTGCCAGCACCCTGGAGTTCTCGACAGGTGGTGAGCAGTTCTTC. This translates into CASTLEFSTGGEQFF.